This TCR beta chain was sequenced during a study of blood T cell repertoires in COVID-19. Turning to the study itself: COVID-19 samples, acute and convalescent, were from the United States, Italy and Spain. Nucleic acid was either cDNA or gDNA, and it came from T cells, B-cell-depleted T cells, or PBMCs.

V lost 6 bases, J lost 8 bases, and 11 bases lay in between. Germline values: CDR1 ENHRY, CDR2 SYGVKD. This CDR3 has 12 amino acids. Authors' data handling: Reference gene primers were amplified, and this amplification served to estimate nucleated cell counts. Here immunoSEQ multiplex PCR was the method, and the copy in TCRdb shows in-frame clones only, minus some. That table gives V, J and clone size, and the DNA gave D and trimming. Among a few hundred thousand clones, around 89% were seen once, and the ten largest hold roughly 6.9%. This receptor was obtained from a woman aged 25 to 39 who had recovered from COVID-19. The chain combines TRBV10-3 with TRBJ1-5; weak D call: TRBD1 (5 bases). Sample: peripheral blood. CDR3 region: CAISAGFEPQHF. CDR3 nucleotide sequence: TGTGCCATCAGCGCAGGGTTTGAGCCCCAGCATTTT.